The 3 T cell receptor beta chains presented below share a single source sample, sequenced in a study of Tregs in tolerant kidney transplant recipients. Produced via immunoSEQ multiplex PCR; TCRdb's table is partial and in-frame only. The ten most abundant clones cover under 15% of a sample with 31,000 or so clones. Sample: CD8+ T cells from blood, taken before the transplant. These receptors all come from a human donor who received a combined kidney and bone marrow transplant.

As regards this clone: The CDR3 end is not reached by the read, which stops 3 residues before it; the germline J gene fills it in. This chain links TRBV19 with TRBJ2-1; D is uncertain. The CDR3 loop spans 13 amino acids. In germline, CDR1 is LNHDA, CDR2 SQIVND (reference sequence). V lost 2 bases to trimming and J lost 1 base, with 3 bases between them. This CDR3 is CASSIRSYNEQFF. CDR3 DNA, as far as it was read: TGTGCCAGTAGTATAAGGTCCTACAATGAG.

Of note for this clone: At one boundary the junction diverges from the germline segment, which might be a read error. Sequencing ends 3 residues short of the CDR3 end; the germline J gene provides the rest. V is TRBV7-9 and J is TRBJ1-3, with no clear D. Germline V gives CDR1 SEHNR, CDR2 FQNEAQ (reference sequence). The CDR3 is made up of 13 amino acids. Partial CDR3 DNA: TGTGCCAGCAGCCCACCGTCTGGCAACACC. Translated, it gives CASSPPSGNT. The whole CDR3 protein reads CASSPPSGNTIYF.

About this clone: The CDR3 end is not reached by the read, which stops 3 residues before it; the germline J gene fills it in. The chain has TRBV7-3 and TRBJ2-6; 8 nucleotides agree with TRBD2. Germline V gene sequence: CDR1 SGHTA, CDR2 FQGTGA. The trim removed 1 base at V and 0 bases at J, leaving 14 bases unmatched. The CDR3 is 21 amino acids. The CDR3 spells CASSLIPQGTRTLSGANVLTF. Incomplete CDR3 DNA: TGTGCCAGCAGCTTAATCCCCCAGGGGACTAGGACACTCTCTGGGGCCAACGTC. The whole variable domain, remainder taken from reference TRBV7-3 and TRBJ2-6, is GAGVSQTPSNKVTEKGKYVELRCDPISGHTALYWYRQSLGQGPEFLIYFQGTGAADDSGLPNDRFFAVRPEGSVSTLKIQRTERGDSAVYLCASSLIPQGTRTLSGANVLTFGAGSRLTVL.